This T cell receptor (beta chain) was captured in a study of blood T cell repertoires in COVID-19. Study-wide background: The cDNA or gDNA used as material had been derived from T cells, B-cell-depleted T cells, or PBMCs.

Only one count was recorded for this clone. In the source study's methods: Amplification with reference gene primers provided the estimates of nucleated cell counts. Produced via immunoSEQ multiplex PCR; TCRdb's table is partial and in-frame only. That table is the source of V, J and clone size, and D and trimming were worked out from the DNA. The table has around 270,000 clones, about 90% seen once. The CDR3 is 13 amino acids. The germline gives CDR1 LNHDA, CDR2 SQIVND (reference sequence). Trimming stripped 10 bases from V and 4 bases from J, with 14 bases between. The genes are TRBV19 and TRBJ1-3, with D maybe TRBD1 (6 bases). This TCR was recovered from a woman between 50 and 59 years old with acute or convalescent COVID-19. Sequenced material: peripheral blood. The CDR3: CATRTGYGNTIYF. The CDR3 DNA sequence: TGTGCCACTCGAACAGGGTACGGAAACACCATATATTTT.